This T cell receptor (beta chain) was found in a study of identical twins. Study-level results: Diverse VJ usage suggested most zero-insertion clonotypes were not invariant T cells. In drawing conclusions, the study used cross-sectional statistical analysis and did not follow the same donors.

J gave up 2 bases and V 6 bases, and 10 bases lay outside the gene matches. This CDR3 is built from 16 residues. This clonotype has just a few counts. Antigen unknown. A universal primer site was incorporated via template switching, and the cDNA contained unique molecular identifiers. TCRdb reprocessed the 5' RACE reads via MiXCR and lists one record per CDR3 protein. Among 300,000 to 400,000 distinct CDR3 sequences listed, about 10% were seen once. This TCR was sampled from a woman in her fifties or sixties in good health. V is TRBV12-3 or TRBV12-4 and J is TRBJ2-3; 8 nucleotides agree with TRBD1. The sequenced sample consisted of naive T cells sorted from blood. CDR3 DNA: TGTGCCAGCAGAAAAGAGGGACAGGTGCCCACAGATACGCAGTATTTT. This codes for CASRKEGQVPTDTQYF.